The 27 T cell receptor beta chains given below trace back to one sample, sequenced in a study of shared clonotypes between healthy human individuals. TCRdb's table, derived via immunoSEQ multiplex PCR, lists solely in-frame clones and lacks some. This table holds more than 550,000 clones, roughly 72% found once. The sample taken for sequencing was memory CD4+ T cells sorted from blood. The subset here: CD45RA-negative fraction. Receptors originate from a woman in her twenties or thirties in good health.

This clone was detected many times. The gene calls are TRBV5-4 and TRBJ2-3; TRBD2 might be the D (6 bases). This CDR3 has 15 residues. From germline, CDR1 is SGHNT and CDR2 YYREEE (reference sequence). V was trimmed by 0 bases and J by 1 base, leaving 9 bases between them. Written as DNA, the CDR3 is TGTGCCAGCAGCTTGGCCGGGGAGGGCACAGATACGCAGTATTTT. This translates into CASSLAGEGTDTQYF.

This chain joins TRBV6-5 and TRBJ2-7; no clear D gene. Deletions cut 0 bases from V and 2 bases from J, with 14 bases between. CDR1 is MNHEY, CDR2 SVGAGI, per germline. The CDR3 is made up of 16 amino acids. CDR3 loop: CASSYSRSQVAYEQYF. Written as DNA, the CDR3 is TGTGCCAGCAGTTACTCGAGAAGCCAGGTGGCCTACGAGCAGTACTTC.

J is TRBJ1-2 and V is TRBV21-1; the DNA was not compared with TRBD1, the D call given in the table. TRBV21-1 is reported as a pseudogene. The CDR3 runs to 12 residues. The CDR3, as DNA: TGTGCCAGCAGCAACTCCAGGGTCGGCTACACCTTC. This translates into CASSNSRVGYTF.

The chain is built from TRBV6-1 and TRBJ2-3; D possibly matches TRBD1 or TRBD2 (7 bases each). Germline lookup yields CDR1 MNHNS and CDR2 SASEGT. V was shortened by 4 bases and J by 4 bases, with 18 bases between the two germline ends. This CDR3 has 16 amino acids. The CDR3 bases are TGTGCCAGCAGTGGCGTTCGGGGAGGGGGCTCAGATACGCAGTATTTT. This gives the protein CASSGVRGGGSDTQYF.

This clone was seen a few times. The CDR3 sequence is CASNREYNQPQHF. As DNA, the CDR3 is TGTGCCAGCAACCGGGAATATAATCAGCCCCAGCATTTT. The gene calls are TRBV2 and TRBJ1-5; D ambiguous. This CDR3 is 13 amino acids long. Germline V CDR1 and CDR2: SNHLY, FYNNEI. Trimming took 7 bases from V and 4 from J, leaving 11 bases between them. The full variable domain, rest sourced from reference TRBV2 and TRBJ1-5, is EPEVTQTPSHQVTQMGQEVILRCVPISNHLYFYWYRQILGQKVEFLVSFYNNEISEKSEIFDDQFSVERPDGSNFTLKIRSTKLEDSAMYFCASNREYNQPQHFGDGTRLSIL.

DNA for the CDR3: TGTGCCAGCAGAATGGGAGCGGGAGGGCCGGGGACCGGGGAGCTGTTTTTT. Translated: CASRMGAGGPGTGELFF. The chain couples TRBV27 to TRBJ2-2; 10 bases match TRBD2. The germline V gene encodes CDR1 MNHEY and CDR2 SMNVEV (reference sequence). The V gene end was trimmed by 6 bases and the J gene end by 5 bases; junction bases not matched to a gene: 12. The CDR3 has 17 residues.

This chain uses TRBV18 with TRBJ1-1; no clear D gene. Looked up from germline, CDR1 is KGHSH and CDR2 is LQKENI. The CDR3 loop spans 16 amino acids. The V and J ends lost 3 bases and 9 bases respectively, with 23 bases between them. The CDR3 region has the DNA TGTGCCAGCTCACCGGCCCTAGCACTAGAAGGCGGACAAGCTTTCTTT. Translated, it gives CASSPALALEGGQAFF.

The chain uses TRBV28 and TRBJ2-2, with 10 nucleotides matching TRBD2. After removal of 3 bases from V and 4 bases from J, the junction contained 2 bases not matched to a gene. The length of the CDR3 is 15 residues. Germline V gives CDR1 MDHEN, CDR2 SYDVKM. The DNA of the CDR3 is TGTGCCAGCAGTTTGAGCGGGAGGGTCACCGGGGAGCTGTTTTTT. Amino acid sequence: CASSLSGRVTGELFF. Looking up the rest from reference TRBV28 and TRBJ2-2 gives the full variable domain: DVKVTQSSRYLVKRTGEKVFLECVQDMDHENMFWYRQDPGLGLRLIYFSYDVKMKEKGDIPEGYSVSREKKERFSLILESASTNQTSMYLCASSLSGRVTGELFFGEGSRLTVL.

The chain couples TRBV4-2 to TRBJ1-2; D may be TRBD1 (5 bases). This CDR3 spans 14 amino acids. Trimming left V 5 bases short and J 8 bases short, with 18 bases between. The germline V gene encodes CDR1 LGHNA and CDR2 YNFKEQ. CDR3 residues: CASSLAGGAAGYTF. The CDR3 nucleotides read TGTGCCAGCAGCTTGGCCGGAGGGGCCGCCGGCTACACCTTC.

The chain is built from TRBV18 and TRBJ2-6; D possibly uses TRBD1 or TRBD2 (5 bases each). Per the germline V gene, CDR1 is KGHSH and CDR2 is LQKENI. V gave up 4 bases and J gave up 0 bases, with 13 bases separating them. This CDR3 is built from 17 residues. Here the CDR3 DNA reads TGTGCCAGCTCACACGCAGGGACCTACTCTGGGGCCAACGTCCTGACTTTC. Amino acids: CASSHAGTYSGANVLTF.

This clone was counted a few times. DNA for the CDR3: TGTGCCAGCATGGAGGGATCCTTGACCCTTTACGAGCAGTACTTC. Encoded protein: CASMEGSLTLYEQYF. The V gene is TRBV6-7, the J gene TRBJ2-7; TRBD2 is a possible D gene (6 bases). Being an ORF, TRBV6-7 has a function that is uncertain. The CDR3 is made up of 15 amino acids. V shed 7 bases and J shed 4 bases, with 20 bases lying between them.

This chain joins TRBV14 and TRBJ2-3; the match to TRBD1 covers 10 bases. Germline-derived CDR1 and CDR2 are SGHDN and FVKESK. The CDR3 length is 15 residues. V lost 4 bases and J lost 1; bases outside the gene matches: 2. This CDR3 is CASSPGTGGTDTQYF. In nucleotides, the CDR3 is TGTGCCAGCAGCCCCGGGACAGGGGGCACAGATACGCAGTATTTT.

This clone was observed a single time. J is TRBJ2-3 and V is TRBV28; TRBD2 matches at 13 bases. Germline CDR1 is MDHEN and CDR2 is SYDVKM. CDR3 length: 16 residues. V dropped 5 bases and J dropped 5; count of bases not matched to a gene: 7. The CDR3 sequence: CASSEGLAGVGDTQYF. The CDR3 nucleotides read TGTGCCAGCAGTGAAGGACTAGCGGGAGTCGGAGATACGCAGTATTTT.

The chain couples TRBV9 to TRBJ1-1, with unresolved D. Germline CDR1 is SGDLS and CDR2 is YYNGEE. Deletions cut 0 bases from V and 6 bases from J, with 9 bases between. The CDR3 covers 13 residues. CDR3 sequence reads: CASSVAGLPEAFF. The CDR3 DNA sequence: TGTGCCAGCAGCGTAGCAGGTTTACCTGAAGCTTTCTTT.

This chain uses TRBV29-1 with TRBJ2-1, with TRBD2 matching 13 bases. V dropped 6 bases and J dropped 1; count of bases not matched to a gene: 6. This CDR3 is 16 amino acids long. Germline V gene sequence: CDR1 SQVTM, CDR2 ANQGSEA. CDR3: CSVPRGLAGSYNEQFF. The CDR3 DNA is TGCAGCGTCCCACGGGGACTAGCGGGATCCTACAATGAGCAGTTCTTC.

The chain links TRBV10-3 to TRBJ2-7; weak D call: TRBD2 (5 bases). Germline V gene data show CDR1 as ENHRY and CDR2 as SYGVKD. The CDR3 loop spans 15 amino acids. Between the trimmed V and J ends, which lost 0 bases and 4 bases, there was a span of 13 bases. In DNA form, the CDR3 reads TGTGCCATCAGTGAGTCTCAGGACTGGAGATACGAGCAGTACTTC. Amino acids: CAISESQDWRYEQYF.

This clone came up once. The V call is TRBV7-2, the J call TRBJ2-2; D not resolved. V lost 4 bases, J lost 5 bases, and 11 bases lay in between. This CDR3 is 14 amino acids long. Germline V lookup: CDR1 SGHTA, CDR2 FQGNSA. The chain's CDR3 is CASSSQVGTGELFF. For the CDR3, the DNA is TGTGCCAGCAGCTCCCAAGTGGGGACCGGGGAGCTGTTTTTT.

This CDR3 reads CASSLGTTNGANVLTF. The CDR3 DNA is TGCGCCAGCAGCTTGGGAACTACGAATGGGGCCAACGTCCTGACTTTC. The chain has TRBV5-1 and TRBJ2-6, with D unresolved. V lost 0 bases and J lost 3, with 10 bases in between. The CDR3 runs to 16 residues. Germline values: CDR1 SGHRS, CDR2 YFSETQ.

The gene calls are TRBV7-3 and TRBJ2-5; 10 bases agree with TRBD2. V shed 3 bases, J shed 4 bases, and the junction held 5 bases outside the gene matches. This CDR3 contains 15 residues. Germline V gives CDR1 SGHTA, CDR2 FQGTGA. The CDR3 coding sequence is TGTGCCAGCAGCTTGCTAGCGGGAGCAGCAGAGACCCAGTACTTC. Translating gives CASSLLAGAAETQYF. The entire variable domain, with the rest obtained from reference TRBV7-3 and TRBJ2-5, is as follows: GAGVSQTPSNKVTEKGKYVELRCDPISGHTALYWYRQSLGQGPEFLIYFQGTGAADDSGLPNDRFFAVRPEGSVSTLKIQRTERGDSAVYLCASSLLAGAAETQYFGPGTRLLVL.

The chain carries TRBV5-8 and TRBJ1-2; 7 positions agree with TRBD1. V gave up 7 bases and J gave up 4 bases; unmatched junction bases: 19. CDR1 is SGHTS and CDR2 is YDEGEE in the germline V gene. The CDR3 loop spans 17 amino acids. The CDR3: CASGTGTDPSPSYGYTF. CDR3 coding DNA: TGTGCCAGCGGCACAGGGACAGACCCTTCCCCAAGCTATGGCTACACCTTC.

V is TRBV11-3 and J is TRBJ2-7; possible D gene TRBD1, 6 bases. V was pared by 1 base and J by 0 bases, with 10 bases between. Germline lookup yields CDR1 SGHNT and CDR2 YENEEA. The CDR3 spans 15 residues. The CDR3 protein is CASSLGNRDSYEQYF. The CDR3 DNA reads TGTGCCAGCAGCTTAGGCAACAGGGACTCCTACGAGCAGTACTTC.

The chain's CDR3 is CASSHPSGTGHGYTF. CDR3 bases: TGCGCCAGCAGCCACCCATCCGGGACAGGACATGGCTACACCTTC. The chain has TRBV5-1 and TRBJ1-2; 8 nucleotides align to TRBD1. Germline CDR1 and CDR2: SGHRS and YFSETQ. V lost 4 bases to trimming and J lost 6 bases; unmatched junction nucleotides: 11. The CDR3 sequence is 15 residues long.

The chain uses TRBV7-9 and TRBJ1-2; a possible D gene is TRBD1 (6 bases). V was clipped by 0 bases and J by 4 bases, with 12 bases between them. Germline V gene data show CDR1 as SEHNR and CDR2 as FQNEAQ (reference sequence). The CDR3 is made up of 15 amino acids. The CDR3 DNA reads TGTGCCAGCAGCTTAGCATCAACAGGGCTCTATGGCTACACCTTC. This translates into CASSLASTGLYGYTF.

V is TRBV11-2 and J is TRBJ2-7, with D uncertain. This CDR3 has 13 amino acids. From germline, CDR1 is SGHAT and CDR2 FQNNGV. V lost 2 bases and J lost 3, with 8 bases in between. Here the CDR3 reads CASSLRQFYEQYF. The CDR3 nucleotides read TGTGCCAGCAGCTTACGGCAGTTCTACGAGCAGTACTTC.

The chain uses TRBV5-1 and TRBJ2-7; D call uncertain. CDR1 is SGHRS, CDR2 YFSETQ, per germline. V dropped 3 bases and J dropped 2 bases, with 12 bases sitting between them. The CDR3 spans 14 residues. This CDR3 is CASSSDVPPYEQYF. In DNA form, the CDR3 reads TGCGCCAGCAGCTCGGACGTACCACCCTACGAGCAGTACTTC.

The chain carries TRBV5-1 and TRBJ2-2; no clear D. The CDR3 has 15 amino acids. Trimming took off 0 bases at V and 4 bases at J, with 10 bases between the two ends. CDR1 is SGHRS and CDR2 is YFSETQ in the germline V gene. The CDR3, as DNA: TGCGCCAGCAGCTTGGTGGTTAGCTCCACCGGGGAGCTGTTTTTT. Protein: CASSLVVSSTGELFF.

The chain joins TRBV19 to TRBJ1-5; D possibly corresponds to TRBD1 (5 bases). V was shortened by 6 bases and J by 1 base, with 13 bases between the two germline ends. CDR1 and CDR2 from the germline V gene are LNHDA and SQIVND (reference sequence). This CDR3 comprises 15 residues. The CDR3 loop reads CASRLVGTSNQPQHF. Here the CDR3 DNA reads TGTGCCAGTAGGTTGGTGGGGACGAGCAATCAGCCCCAGCATTTT.